What follows is one T cell receptor beta chain and its context. The antigen remains unidentified. Germline and junction disagree at one end, which may indicate a read error. The PCR employed 60 Vbeta primers together with 13 Jbeta primers. Sequencing used immunoSEQ multiplex PCR; TCRdb keeps in-frame clones, though not all of them. Altogether 95,000 to 100,000 clones are present, about 75% being singletons, with the ten largest covering over 6%. CDR3 length: 15 amino acids. CDR1 and CDR2 (germline): SSHAT, FNYEAQ (reference sequence). This sample stems from a study of cytomegalovirus exposure and HLA in healthy donors. Study context: Within an early data release were about 85 million unique TCRs drawn from HLA-typed donors.

Study results and limitations: Earlier analysis yielded a pattern in which most TCR beta V segments were productive about 87% or about 30% of the time. Clonal expansion, a later analysis showed, was greater in HLA-associated TCR beta chains than in equally common others.

This clonotype was sampled from a man in his forties in good health and CMV-seropositive. Sequencing was performed on PBMCs. The rearrangement uses TRBV7-7 and TRBJ2-2; weak D call: TRBD1 (6 bases). The CDR3 DNA follows: TGTGCTAGCAGCCGAGGGCAGGGGTTCACCGGGGAGCTGTTTTTT. It translates to CASSRGQGFTGELFF.